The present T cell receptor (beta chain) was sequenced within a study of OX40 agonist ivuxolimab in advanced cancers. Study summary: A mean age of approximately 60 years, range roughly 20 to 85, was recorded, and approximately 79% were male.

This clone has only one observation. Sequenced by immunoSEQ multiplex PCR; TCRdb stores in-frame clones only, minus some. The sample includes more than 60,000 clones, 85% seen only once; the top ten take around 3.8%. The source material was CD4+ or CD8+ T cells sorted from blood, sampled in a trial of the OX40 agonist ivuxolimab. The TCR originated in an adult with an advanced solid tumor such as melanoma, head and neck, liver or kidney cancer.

The CDR3 DNA reads as TGTGCCAGCAGAGACGCCGGGACGGCGAATAATTCACCCCTCCACTTT. Translation gives CASRDAGTANNSPLHF. This chain connects TRBV5-6 to TRBJ1-6; TRBD1 might be the D (5 bases). The CDR3 runs 16 residues. CDR1 and CDR2 (germline): SGHDT, YYEEEE. Trimming removed 5 bases from V and 5 bases from J, with 17 bases in between.